The rows below give T cell receptor beta chains drawn from one sample of a study of identical twins. TCRdb reprocessed the 5' RACE reads with MiXCR, giving one entry per CDR3 protein. The sample records about 690,000 distinct CDR3 sequences, 21% being singletons. This same sample was also taken into another study, of T cells expressing NK-cell markers.

The sequencing sample was made of PBMCs. These receptors were taken from a woman younger than 30 in good health. The CDR3 runs from the conserved cysteine through the conserved F or W. The D gene is left open where the match is weak. Not all rows give a size; the values are once, few, many and, for expanded clones, a class.

few | NA | TRBJ2-7 | TRBV20-1 | TGCAGTGCTAGAGATGTCGGGGTGCAGCAGTACTTC | CSARDVGVQQYF
few | NA | TRBJ2-5 | TRBV29-1 | TGCAGCCCTAAGAACTCGGAGACCCAGTACTTC | CSPKNSETQYF
NA | TRBD1 | TRBJ1-2 | TRBV12-3/TRBV12-4 | TGTGCCAGCAGTCCCCTACAGGGGGCGCATGGCTACACCTTC | CASSPLQGAHGYTF
few | NA | TRBJ2-3 | TRBV4-3 | TGCGCCAGCAGCCGAGCTGGTGGTAGCACAGATACGCAGTATTTT | CASSRAGGSTDTQYF
NA | NA | TRBJ2-7 | TRBV7-2 | TGTGCCAGCAGCCTAGTAGGGTACCCCTACGAGCAGTACTTC | CASSLVGYPYEQYF
many | TRBD2 | TRBJ2-2 | TRBV6-1 | TGTGCCAGCAGTCAGACTAGCGGGACCCACACCGGGGAGCTGTTTTTT | CASSQTSGTHTGELFF
few | NA | TRBJ1-5 | TRBV29-1 | TGCAGCGTTGTGTGGGGCAATCAGCCCCAGCATTTT | CSVVWGNQPQHF
few | NA | TRBJ2-2 | TRBV12-3/TRBV12-4 | TGTGCCAGCAGTTTCTCGAAGGGCCCTGGCACCGGGGAGCTGTTTTTT | CASSFSKGPGTGELFF
few | NA | TRBJ2-1 | TRBV12-3/TRBV12-4 | TGTGCCAGCAGTTTTCTTACAGGGTTAGTAGGTGAGCAGTTCTTC | CASSFLTGLVGEQFF
NA | TRBD2 | TRBJ2-2 | TRBV4-3 | TGCGCCAGCAGCCAAGAAGCTAGCGGGGGTCACCGGGAGCTGTTTTTT | CASSQEASGGHRELFF
many | NA | TRBJ2-1 | TRBV2 | TGTGCCAGCGGACAGTACAATGAGCAGTTCTTC | CASGQYNEQFF
few | TRBD1 | TRBJ1-4 | TRBV20-1 | TGCAGTGCTAGAGCTGGACAGGGAGGAAAACTGTTTTTT | CSARAGQGGKLFF
NA | NA | TRBJ2-4 | TRBV20-1 | TGCAGTGCTAGACACCTACGGGGTAAAAACATTCAGTACTTC | CSARHLRGKNIQYF
NA | NA | TRBJ2-2 | TRBV9 | TGTGCCAGCAAGGGGGCCGGGGAGCTGTTTTTT | CASKGAGELFF
many | TRBD2 | TRBJ2-7 | TRBV29-1 | TGCAGCGTTGGACTAGCTCTGACTAGCGAGCAGTACTTC | CSVGLALTSEQYF
NA | TRBD2 | TRBJ2-1 | TRBV20-1 | TGCAGTGCCCCCGGACTAGCGGGGGGGGGCAATGAGCAGTTCTTC | CSAPGLAGGGNEQFF
few | NA | TRBJ1-1 | TRBV25-1 | TGTGCCAGCAGTGGAGCTTTCTTT | CASSGAFF
NA | NA | TRBJ1-1 | TRBV7-2 | TGTGCCAGCAGCCCAAACAGGGAGGCGGCTTTCTTT | CASSPNREAAFF
many | TRBD2 | TRBJ2-7 | TRBV4-2 | TGTGCCAGCAGCCAGGAACTAGCGGGGGGCAACTACGAGCAGTACTTC | CASSQELAGGNYEQYF
few | TRBD2 | TRBJ2-3 | TRBV29-1 | TGCAGCGTTCAGCGGGAGAGGGGGGATACGCAGTATTTT | CSVQRERGDTQYF
NA | NA | TRBJ2-7 | TRBV7-2 | TGTGCCAGCAGCTTAGCGAGGCAAGCCTACGAGCAGTACTTC | CASSLARQAYEQYF
NA | TRBD2 | TRBJ2-7 | TRBV12-3/TRBV12-4 | TGTGCCAGCAGTTTACTGCGGACTAGCGGGAGCTCCTACGAGCAGTACTTC | CASSLLRTSGSSYEQYF
NA | NA | TRBJ2-1 | TRBV7-9 | TGTGCCAGCAGCTTAGGTAGGAGGGACTACAATGAGCAGTTCTTC | CASSLGRRDYNEQFF
NA | TRBD1 | TRBJ2-6 | TRBV2 | TGTGCCAGCGGACAGGGCTCCACTGGGGCCAACGTCCTGACTTTC | CASGQGSTGANVLTF
NA | TRBD2 | TRBJ2-5 | TRBV5-8 | TGTGCCAGCAGCACGACTAGCGGGGGAGAGACCCAGTACTTC | CASSTTSGGETQYF
many | NA | TRBJ2-1 | TRBV5-1 | TGCGCCAGCAGCATCACAGGCTACAATGAGCAGTTCTTC | CASSITGYNEQFF
few | NA | TRBJ1-4 | TRBV7-9 | TGTGCCAGCAGCCGCAACGCAGGGGTTTATAATGAAAAACTGTTTTTT | CASSRNAGVYNEKLFF
many | NA | TRBJ1-2 | TRBV27 | NA | CASSLSLRDGYTF
many | NA | TRBJ2-5 | TRBV7-2 | TGTGCCAGCAGAGAAACGGGGGGCAGCCAAGAGACCCAGTACTTC | CASRETGGSQETQYF
NA | NA | TRBJ2-1 | TRBV7-9 | TGTGCCGCCCTCGGTACCCACAATGAGCAGTTCTTC | CAALGTHNEQFF
NA | NA | TRBJ2-2 | TRBV29-1 | TGCAGCGTTCGATTGGGGGGCACCGGGGAGCTGTTTTTT | CSVRLGGTGELFF
NA | NA | TRBJ1-6 | TRBV9 | TGTGCCAGCAGCGTAGCAGGGGCTAATTCACCCCTCCACTTT | CASSVAGANSPLHF
many | NA | TRBJ2-1 | TRBV7-9 | TGTGCCAGCAGCTTAGGACAGACGCGCAATGAGCAGTTCTTC | CASSLGQTRNEQFF
NA | NA | TRBJ2-3 | TRBV10-3 | TGTGCCATCAGCAATATTATTGGGCACACAGATACGCAGTATTTT | CAISNIIGHTDTQYF
NA | TRBD2 | TRBJ2-7 | TRBV6-1 | TGTGCCAGCAGACCCCCGGGACTAGTAAACGAGCAGTACTTC | CASRPPGLVNEQYF
few | NA | TRBJ1-4 | TRBV27 | TGTGCCAGCGGACCCCAACGGTCCACGGGAGAAAAACTGTTTTTT | CASGPQRSTGEKLFF
NA | NA | TRBJ2-7 | TRBV5-1 | TGCGCCAGCAGCCCTGTCACAGCTACCTACGAGCAGTACTTC | CASSPVTATYEQYF
NA | TRBD2 | TRBJ2-3 | TRBV7-2 | TGTGCCAGCAGTTCCGGCGGGAGGGCCTCAGGAGATACGCAGTATTTT | CASSSGGRASGDTQYF
few | TRBD1 | TRBJ2-7 | TRBV12-3/TRBV12-4 | TGTGCCAGCGCACAGGGGCCTGGGTACGAGCAGTACTTC | CASAQGPGYEQYF
NA | NA | TRBJ2-3 | TRBV25-1 | TGTGCCAGCAGTGCTAAGGGGGATACGCAGTATTTT | CASSAKGDTQYF